The 31 T cell receptor beta chains below come from one sample, sequenced in a study of cytomegalovirus exposure and HLA in healthy donors. PCR primers comprised 60 Vbeta and 13 Jbeta primers. The repertoire was sequenced with immunoSEQ multiplex PCR; TCRdb's copy has only in-frame clones and lacks some. The sample has about 190,000 clones; roughly 80% are singletons. The sequenced material came from PBMCs. The source of these receptors is a middle-aged man in good health and CMV-seropositive.

CDR3 nucleotide sequence: TGCGCCAGCAGCCAACTCCGGAGGGGCGGGGAGCTGTTTTTT. Protein: CASSQLRRGGELFF. This chain uses TRBV4-3 with TRBJ2-2; TRBD2 might be the D (6 bases). Germline V lookup: CDR1 LGHNA, CDR2 YSLEER. V was cut by 2 bases and J by 7 bases, with 11 bases left in between. CDR3 length: 14 residues.

The chain combines TRBV13 with TRBJ2-3; 7 bases match TRBD2. This CDR3 region has 14 residues. Germline CDR1 and CDR2: PRHDT and FYEKMQ (reference sequence). The V gene end was trimmed by 5 bases and the J gene end by 3 bases; junction bases not matched to a gene: 5. Here the CDR3 reads CASSPWGGTDTQYF. DNA of the CDR3: TGTGCCAGCAGCCCCTGGGGGGGGACAGATACGCAGTATTTT.

The chain employs TRBV6-1 and TRBJ2-7; D is possibly TRBD1 (5 bases). The CDR3 has 15 residues. Germline CDR1 and CDR2: MNHNS and SASEGT. V was cut by 10 bases and J by 3 bases, with 22 bases left in between. The CDR3 DNA reads TGTGCCATCGGTTTCGATGGACATCACCACTACGAGCAGTACTTC. The encoded protein is CAIGFDGHHHYEQYF.

This rearrangement joins TRBV27 to TRBJ2-7; D unresolved. Trimming took off 5 bases at V and 2 bases at J, with 4 bases between the two ends. This CDR3 has 11 residues. From germline, CDR1 is MNHEY and CDR2 SMNVEV (reference sequence). The DNA for the CDR3 is TGTGCCAGCAGTGGCCCCTACGAGCAGTACTTC. Residues: CASSGPYEQYF.

This chain links TRBV29-1 with TRBJ2-7; 16 bases line up with TRBD2. Germline CDR1 is SQVTM and CDR2 is ANQGSEA. With 6 bases clipped from V and 3 bases from J, the junction kept 14 bases outside the gene matches. The CDR3 runs to 18 residues. The CDR3 DNA follows: TGCAGCGTCAAAAAAGGGACTAGCGGGGGGGCTTCGTTCTACGAGCAGTACTTC. Amino acid sequence: CSVKKGTSGGASFYEQYF.

About this clone: At one end, the junction sequence differs from germline, possibly due to a read error. This sequence joins TRBV7-9 and TRBJ2-7, with TRBD1 identical over 8 bases. The CDR3 consists of 16 residues. Germline assignment: CDR1 SEHNR and CDR2 FQNEAQ (reference sequence). The CDR3 protein is CSSSSDRTGISYEQYF. CDR3 nucleotide sequence: TGTTCCAGCAGCAGTGATAGGACAGGGATCTCCTACGAGCAGTACTTC. Drawing the rest from reference TRBV7-9 and TRBJ2-7, the complete variable domain is DTGVSQNPRHKITKRGQNVTFRCDPISEHNRLYWYRQTLGQGPEFLTYFQNEAQLEKSRLLSDRFSAERPKGSFSTLEIQRTEQGDSAMYLCSSSSDRTGISYEQYFGPGTRLTVT.

The V and J genes are TRBV19 and TRBJ2-4, with 14 bases aligning to TRBD2. Germline CDR1 reads LNHDA; CDR2 reads SQIVND (reference sequence). The CDR3 consists of 19 residues. Unmatched junction bases numbered 13, after V lost 9 bases and J lost 0 bases. The CDR3 bases are TGTGCCAGCAGCAGATCCGGGACTAGCGGGGGTCTAGCCAAAAACATTCAGTACTTC. Translating it yields CASSRSGTSGGLAKNIQYF.

The V gene is TRBV10-1, the J gene TRBJ2-2; 12 bases match TRBD2. The germline CDR1 and CDR2 sequences are WNHNN and SYGVQD (reference sequence). V gave up 3 bases and J gave up 6 bases; unmatched junction bases: 2. CDR3 size: 15 residues. The CDR3 sequence is CASSELAGGAGELFF. The CDR3 region has the DNA TGCGCCAGCAGTGAACTAGCGGGGGGCGCCGGGGAGCTGTTTTTT.

The CDR3 sequence is CASSQVQGTEAFF. CDR3 DNA: TGCGCCAGCAGCCAAGTACAGGGAACTGAAGCTTTCTTT. The chain is built from TRBV4-3 and TRBJ1-1; TRBD1 might be the D (6 bases). Germline V gives CDR1 LGHNA, CDR2 YSLEER. V shed 1 base and J shed 5 bases, with 8 bases lying between them. The CDR3 is 13 residues long.

This sequence joins TRBV30 and TRBJ2-1; 9 bases align to TRBD2. Germline lookup yields CDR1 GTSNPN and CDR2 SVGIG (reference sequence). This CDR3 is 13 amino acids long. Unmatched junction bases numbered 5, after V lost 4 bases and J lost 7 bases. This CDR3 is CAWIQGLANEQFF. Here the CDR3 DNA reads TGTGCCTGGATTCAGGGACTAGCTAATGAGCAGTTCTTC.

The V gene is TRBV27, the J gene TRBJ1-5, with D maybe TRBD1 (6 bases). The CDR3 has 16 residues. V lost 0 bases and J lost 6, with 15 bases in between. Germline assignment: CDR1 MNHEY and CDR2 SMNVEV (reference sequence). This CDR3 reads CASSLSGTLGTQPQHF. The CDR3 bases are TGTGCCAGCAGTTTATCAGGGACATTGGGTACTCAGCCCCAGCATTTT.

This clone was observed a single time. The V gene is TRBV11-2, the J gene TRBJ2-7, with TRBD1 identical over 8 bases. J was trimmed by 4 bases and V by 3 bases; bases with no gene match: 11. Germline V gene sequence: CDR1 SGHAT, CDR2 FQNNGV. CDR3 length equals 16 residues. Here the CDR3 DNA reads TGTGCCAGCAGCTTTGCCCCGGGACAGGAATTATACGAGCAGTACTTC. Amino acids: CASSFAPGQELYEQYF. Full variable domain (rest looked up from reference TRBV11-2 and TRBJ2-7): EAGVAQSPRYKIIEKRQSVAFWCNPISGHATLYWYQQILGQGPKLLIQFQNNGVVDDSQLPKDRFSAERLKGVDSTLKIQPAKLEDSAVYLCASSFAPGQELYEQYFGPGTRLTVT.

This sequence joins TRBV21-1 and TRBJ2-2; the table's D call TRBD1 went unverified against the DNA. TRBV21-1 constitutes a pseudogene. CDR3 length: 16 residues. In DNA, the CDR3 is TGTGCCAGCAGCAAAACAGGGAGCATTTACACCGGGGAGCTGTTTTTT. Amino acids: CASSKTGSIYTGELFF.

The genes are TRBV20-1 and TRBJ1-1; no clear D gene. With 6 bases removed from V and 8 bases from J, the gap between germline ends came to 13 bases. Germline V gives CDR1 DFQATT, CDR2 SNEGSKA (reference sequence). CDR3 size: 11 residues. In DNA, the CDR3 is TGCAGTGCCATCCGGGTCAACGAAGCTTTCTTT. Amino acids: CSAIRVNEAFF.

This clone was seen just once. The chain links TRBV5-1 to TRBJ1-2; no firm D call. CDR3 length: 13 amino acids. Germline CDR1 and CDR2: SGHRS and YFSETQ. V was pared by 4 bases and J by 7 bases, with 14 bases between. The DNA for the CDR3 is TGCGCCAGCAGCCCACTCCCAGGTGGTGGCTACACCTTC. Encoded protein: CASSPLPGGGYTF.

The rearrangement joins TRBV5-6 to TRBJ2-7, with TRBD1 matching over 9 bases. The germline V gene has CDR1 SGHDT and CDR2 YYEEEE. The CDR3 totals 14 residues. Unmatched junction bases numbered 1, after V lost 0 bases and J lost 3 bases. The CDR3 coding sequence is TGTGCCAGCAGCTTGGGACAGGGGGTCTACGAGCAGTACTTC. Its protein product is CASSLGQGVYEQYF.

The V and J genes are TRBV5-1 and TRBJ1-1, with TRBD1 as a possible D gene (5 bases). This CDR3 region has 13 residues. V shed 3 bases and J shed 3 bases, with 9 bases lying between them. Germline lookup yields CDR1 SGHRS and CDR2 YFSETQ. Here the CDR3 reads CASSWGGDTEAFF. CDR3 in DNA: TGCGCCAGCAGCTGGGGGGGGGACACTGAAGCTTTCTTT. Supplemented by reference TRBV5-1 and TRBJ1-1, the full variable domain reads KAGVTQTPRYLIKTRGQQVTLSCSPISGHRSVSWYQQTPGQGLQFLFEYFSETQRNKGNFPGRFSGRQFSNSRSEMNVSTLELGDSALYLCASSWGGDTEAFFGQGTRLTVV.

About this clone: A junction end diverges from the germline sequence, so it may reflect a read error. The chain carries TRBV27 and TRBJ2-3, with 9 bases lining up with TRBD2. This CDR3 contains 19 residues. CDR1 is MNHEY, CDR2 SMNVEV, per germline (reference sequence). The CDR3 nucleotides read TGTGCCAGCAGTTTACGAGCGGGGGGCCCACCCCCCCCCACATATACGCAGTATTTT. Protein product: CASSLRAGGPPPPTYTQYF.

The rearrangement joins TRBV28 to TRBJ1-2; 7 positions match TRBD1. CDR1 is MDHEN, CDR2 SYDVKM, per germline. The CDR3 sequence is 16 residues long. Losses at the gene ends were 7 bases for V and 2 bases for J; bases not matched to a gene: 13. The CDR3 region has the DNA TGTGCCAGCACCCGGCCCGCCGACAGGGCCAACTATGGCTACACCTTC. It specifies CASTRPADRANYGYTF.

This clone has just one count. J is TRBJ1-2 and V is TRBV6-5, with D uncertain. The CDR3 is made up of 12 amino acids. Per the germline V gene, CDR1 is MNHEY and CDR2 is SVGAGI. Trimming removed 6 bases from V and 4 bases from J, with 9 bases in between. The CDR3, as DNA: TGTGCCAGCAGCCGGACTACCTATGGCTACACCTTC. Translated, it gives CASSRTTYGYTF.

The chain joins TRBV6-5 to TRBJ1-1; 7 bases line up with TRBD1. V shed 0 bases, J shed 1 base, and the junction held 2 bases outside the gene matches. Germline assignment: CDR1 MNHEY and CDR2 SVGAGI. The CDR3 sequence is 15 residues long. The CDR3 region has the DNA TGTGCCAGCAGTTACTCGACAGGGAAGAACACTGAAGCTTTCTTT. It is translated as CASSYSTGKNTEAFF.

This rearrangement joins TRBV20-1 to TRBJ2-7; no definite D call. This CDR3 has 11 amino acids. V was pared by 5 bases and J by 2 bases, with 7 bases between. Germline values: CDR1 DFQATT, CDR2 SNEGSKA (reference sequence). CDR3 DNA: TGCAGTGCTTCCGGTGCCTACGAGCAGTACTTC. Translating it yields CSASGAYEQYF.

J is TRBJ1-5 and V is TRBV28, with a tentative D call TRBD1 (5 bases). V was cut by 4 bases and J by 7 bases, with 20 bases left in between. Germline V lookup: CDR1 MDHEN, CDR2 SYDVKM. This CDR3 has 16 amino acids. DNA of the CDR3: TGTGCCAGCAGTTCCCGCCGCGGGGCCCCAGGGCAGCCCCAGCATTTT. Its translation is CASSSRRGAPGQPQHF.

The V call is TRBV19, the J call TRBJ1-1; D is unresolved. CDR3 length: 11 amino acids. Trimming took 7 bases from V and 7 from J, leaving 10 bases between them. CDR1 and CDR2 from the germline V gene are LNHDA and SQIVND (reference sequence). The CDR3 sequence is CASIADFEAFF. In DNA, the CDR3 is TGTGCCAGTATCGCGGATTTTGAAGCTTTCTTT.

The chain carries TRBV6-5 and TRBJ2-5; 12 bases agree with TRBD2. J was trimmed by 5 bases and V by 2 bases; bases with no gene match: 6. CDR1 and CDR2 from the germline V gene are MNHEY and SVGAGI. The CDR3 is 16 residues long. The DNA of the CDR3 is TGTGCCAGCAGTTACCGACCTAGCGGGGGGGCTGAGACCCAGTACTTC. Translating it yields CASSYRPSGGAETQYF.

The chain recombines TRBV7-9 with TRBJ2-7; 9 nucleotides line up with TRBD1. V trimming: 2 bases; J trimming: 4 bases; junction bases outside the gene matches: 6. The V gene's germline CDR1 is SEHNR and CDR2 FQNEAQ (reference sequence). This CDR3 spans 15 amino acids. The CDR3 reads CASSLIRQGGYEQYF. The CDR3 DNA follows: TGTGCCAGCAGCTTAATTAGACAGGGGGGATACGAGCAGTACTTC.

The chain uses TRBV4-3 and TRBJ2-5; 9 bases map to TRBD2. Germline V gives CDR1 LGHNA, CDR2 YSLEER. V lost 0 bases to trimming and J lost 9 bases; unmatched junction nucleotides: 14. The CDR3 has 17 amino acids. CDR3 DNA sequence: TGCGCCAGCAGCCAAGAAGTTCGAACTAGCGGGCCAATGGCCCAGTACTTC. Protein product: CASSQEVRTSGPMAQYF.

The chain has TRBV7-8 and TRBJ1-3; the match to TRBD1 covers 7 bases. The ends lost 5 bases at V and 6 bases at J; junction bases unmatched: 7. The length of the CDR3 is 14 residues. Germline V lookup: CDR1 SGHVS, CDR2 FQNEAQ. CDR3 sequence: CASSPTDRENTIYF. The CDR3 DNA follows: TGTGCCAGCAGCCCAACTGACAGGGAAAACACCATATATTTT.

The rearrangement joins TRBV5-8 to TRBJ2-2; TRBD1 is a possible D gene (5 bases). V was clipped by 4 bases and J by 5 bases, with 15 bases between them. The germline gives CDR1 SGHTS, CDR2 YDEGEE. This CDR3 region has 15 residues. The CDR3 sequence is CASSTDRGKTGELFF. CDR3 bases: TGTGCCAGCAGCACAGACAGAGGAAAGACCGGGGAGCTGTTTTTT.

The CDR3 coding sequence is TGTGCCAGCAGTCCGGGACTAGGGTTCCTCTACGAGCAGTACTTC. This encodes CASSPGLGFLYEQYF. V is TRBV27 and J is TRBJ2-7; 8 nucleotides match TRBD2. V lost 5 bases to trimming and J lost 3 bases; unmatched junction nucleotides: 9. This CDR3 is built from 15 residues. Germline V gene sequence: CDR1 MNHEY, CDR2 SMNVEV (reference sequence).

The chain uses TRBV15 and TRBJ1-4; 7 bases match TRBD1. Losses at the gene ends were 3 bases for V and 9 bases for J; bases not matched to a gene: 7. The CDR3 contains 14 residues. From germline, CDR1 is LNHNV and CDR2 YYDKDF (reference sequence). The DNA of the CDR3 is TGTGCCACCAGCAGTGACAGGGAACCCAAAAAACTGTTTTTT. The encoded protein is CATSSDREPKKLFF.